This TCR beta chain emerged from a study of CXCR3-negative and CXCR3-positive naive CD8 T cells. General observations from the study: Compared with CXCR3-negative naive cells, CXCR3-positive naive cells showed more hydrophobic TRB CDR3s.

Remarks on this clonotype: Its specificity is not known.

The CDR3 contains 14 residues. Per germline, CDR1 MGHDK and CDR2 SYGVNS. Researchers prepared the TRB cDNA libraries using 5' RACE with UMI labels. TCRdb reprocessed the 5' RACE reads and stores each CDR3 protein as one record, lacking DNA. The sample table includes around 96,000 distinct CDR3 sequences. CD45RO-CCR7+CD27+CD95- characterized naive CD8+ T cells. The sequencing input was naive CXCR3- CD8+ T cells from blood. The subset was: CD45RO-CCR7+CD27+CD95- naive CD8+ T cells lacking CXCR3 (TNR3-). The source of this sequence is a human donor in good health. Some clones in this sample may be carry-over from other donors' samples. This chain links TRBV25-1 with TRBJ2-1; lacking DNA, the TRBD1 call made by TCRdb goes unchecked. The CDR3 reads CASAGGGSYNEQFF.